This T cell receptor beta chain originates from a study of blood T cell repertoires in COVID-19. Looking at the study overall: Samples came from the United States, Italy and Spain, spanning acute and convalescent COVID-19. PBMCs, B-cell-depleted T cells, or T cells were the source of the cDNA or gDNA that made up the material.

In the source study's methods: By means of reference gene primer amplification, nucleated cell counts were estimated. Data came from immunoSEQ multiplex PCR; TCRdb stores just in-frame clones and leaves some out. D and trimming were read from the DNA, whereas the V and J calls and clone size are those reported in that table. The repertoire consists of about 45,000 clones, with around 90% occurring once and the leading ten covering roughly 21%. Germline trimming cut 9 bases from V and 1 base from J; bases unmatched to any gene: 5. Germline V gene data show CDR1 as SNHLY and CDR2 as FYNNEI. This CDR3 region has 13 residues.

Sequencing was carried out using peripheral blood. The chain combines TRBV2 with TRBJ1-1; TRBD1 matches 7 bases. This clonotype was sampled from a woman older than 75 in a cohort sampled during active or convalescent COVID-19. CDR3 in amino acids: CASKGQSNTEAFF. CDR3 in DNA: TGTGCCAGTAAGGGACAGTCGAACACTGAAGCTTTCTTT.